This T cell receptor beta chain was sequenced during a study of CD8+CD57+ T cells in acquired aplastic anemia. Study-wide background: On average, sorted CD4+ and CD8+ cells gave 3 to 4 ug of DNA. Study-wide findings and caveats: No significant patient-versus-control difference appeared in CD8+ Simpson's diversity. Shared by patients and controls, 25 to 35 CD8+ CDR3s were abundant in patients.

V shed 5 bases and J shed 7 bases, with 11 bases lying between them. Germline lookup yields CDR1 SEHNR and CDR2 FQNEAQ (reference sequence). CDR3 length: 13 residues. Regarding this clonotype: Its antigen is undetermined.

Profiles of TCR beta VDJ and CDR3 were generated from a genomic DNA template. From the reads, TCRdb called clonotypes with MiXCR, one entry per CDR3 protein. The sample holds fewer than 200,000 distinct CDR3 sequences, more than 45% seen once. By flow cytometry, patients selected for sequencing had shown an expansion of CD8+CD57+ cells. Therapy had not been given to patients before blood sampling. The chain carries TRBV7-9 and TRBJ2-2; no definite D call. The receptor's source is a human donor with aplastic anemia. The specimen was sorted CD4+, CD8+, or CD8+CD57+ T cells (not recorded which) from PBMCs. This CDR3 is CASSPDQGGELFF. The CDR3, as DNA: TGTGCCAGCAGCCCAGATCAAGGCGGGGAGCTGTTTTTT. The whole variable domain, filled in from reference TRBV7-9 and TRBJ2-2, reads DTGVSQNPRHKITKRGQNVTFRCDPISEHNRLYWYRQTLGQGPEFLTYFQNEAQLEKSRLLSDRFSAERPKGSFSTLEIQRTEQGDSAMYLCASSPDQGGELFFGEGSRLTVL.